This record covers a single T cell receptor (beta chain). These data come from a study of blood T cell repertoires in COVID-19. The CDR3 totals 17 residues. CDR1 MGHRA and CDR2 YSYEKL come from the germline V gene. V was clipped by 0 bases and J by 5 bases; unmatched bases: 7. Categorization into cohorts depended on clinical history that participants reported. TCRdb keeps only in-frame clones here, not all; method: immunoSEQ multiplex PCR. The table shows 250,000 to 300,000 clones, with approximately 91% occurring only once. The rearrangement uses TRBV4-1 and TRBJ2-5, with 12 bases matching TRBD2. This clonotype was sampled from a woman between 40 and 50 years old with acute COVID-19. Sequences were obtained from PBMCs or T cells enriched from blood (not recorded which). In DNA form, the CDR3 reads TGCGCCAGCAGCCAAGAAACTAGCGGGGGGCTCCGGGAGACCCAGTACTTC. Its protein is CASSQETSGGLRETQYF.